One and the same sample provided the 28 T cell receptor beta chains below, sequenced in a study of blood T cell repertoires in COVID-19. Repertoires were generated with immunoSEQ multiplex PCR, while TCRdb's copy carries only in-frame clones and drops some. The table has about 250,000 clones, 88% seen once; the top ten hold about 1.3%. Specimen: peripheral blood. The receptors derive from a man older than 75 with acute or convalescent COVID-19.

The chain combines TRBV6-5 with TRBJ2-1; 15 positions match TRBD2. The J segment lost 8 bases and the V segment lost 5 bases, leaving 4 bases of the junction unmatched. CDR1 is MNHEY, CDR2 SVGAGI, per germline. The CDR3 spans 15 residues. The CDR3 region has the DNA TGTGCCAGCAGTCGGACTAGCGGGGGGGCCGATGAGCAGTTCTTC. Its protein is CASSRTSGGADEQFF.

This clone was detected once. The junction does not match germline at one end; this may be a read error. CDR3 residues: CASSPADFKTQYF. CDR3 in DNA: TGTGCTAGCAGCCCAGCGGACTTTAAGACCCAGTACTTC. The V call is TRBV7-7, the J call TRBJ2-5; tentative D call: TRBD2 (5 bases). The CDR3 spans 13 residues. Germline lookup yields CDR1 SSHAT and CDR2 FNYEAQ (reference sequence).

The chain joins TRBV5-6 to TRBJ2-1, with 8 bases fitting TRBD2. V dropped 7 bases and J dropped 7; count of bases not matched to a gene: 1. This CDR3 contains 11 residues. The germline gives CDR1 SGHDT, CDR2 YYEEEE. The CDR3 nucleotides read TGTGCCAGCTCTAGCGGGAATGAGCAGTTCTTC. It translates to CASSSGNEQFF.

This clone was counted once. This chain links TRBV9 with TRBJ1-3, with 9 positions matching TRBD1. J was trimmed by 9 bases and V by 4 bases; bases with no gene match: 2. The CDR3 covers 12 residues. Germline V CDR1 and CDR2: SGDLS, YYNGEE. CDR3 DNA sequence: TGTGCCAGCAGCTCGACAGGGGGCACCATATATTTT. Its protein product is CASSSTGGTIYF.

CDR3 amino acids: CSVSGRVGLYGYTF. In DNA, the CDR3 is TGCAGCGTTTCCGGACGCGTGGGACTATATGGCTACACCTTC. This sequence joins TRBV29-1 and TRBJ1-2; tentatively, D is TRBD1 (5 bases). Looked up from germline, CDR1 is SQVTM and CDR2 is ANQGSEA. This CDR3 is built from 14 residues. The ends were cut back, 5 bases at V and 5 bases at J, with 18 bases in the middle.

V usage is TRBV9 and J usage is TRBJ2-7; the match to TRBD1 covers 7 bases. Germline assignment: CDR1 SGDLS and CDR2 YYNGEE. After removal of 3 bases from V and 4 bases from J, the junction contained 10 bases not matched to a gene. CDR3 length equals 15 residues. The CDR3 loop reads CASSASQGYQYEQYF. CDR3 DNA: TGTGCCAGCAGCGCATCACAGGGGTATCAATACGAGCAGTACTTC.

The gene calls are TRBV19 and TRBJ2-5, with D maybe TRBD1 (7 bases). The germline V and J ends were trimmed by 4 bases and 3 bases, with 12 bases remaining between them. Germline V lookup: CDR1 LNHDA, CDR2 SQIVND (reference sequence). The CDR3 contains 14 residues. The CDR3 protein is CASSRQGEEETQYF. DNA of the CDR3: TGTGCCAGTAGTAGGCAGGGGGAGGAAGAGACCCAGTACTTC.

This chain links TRBV7-9 with TRBJ1-1; 7 nucleotides match TRBD1. The germline V gene has CDR1 SEHNR and CDR2 FQNEAQ (reference sequence). The CDR3 spans 13 residues. V dropped 5 bases and J dropped 5; count of bases not matched to a gene: 5. The CDR3 DNA follows: TGTGCCAGCAGCATGAACAGGGGAACTGAAGCTTTCTTT. It yields the protein CASSMNRGTEAFF.

The chain joins TRBV6-1 to TRBJ2-7, with 12 bases identical to TRBD1. V gave up 3 bases and J gave up 0 bases; unmatched junction bases: 3. The CDR3 loop spans 16 amino acids. Germline CDR1 and CDR2: MNHNS and SASEGT. The CDR3 region has the DNA TGTGCCAGCAGTGAGGGGACAGGGGGCACCTCCTACGAGCAGTACTTC. It codes for CASSEGTGGTSYEQYF.

The chain employs TRBV28 and TRBJ1-2; D possibly corresponds to TRBD1 (5 bases). From germline, CDR1 is MDHEN and CDR2 SYDVKM. The CDR3 is 13 amino acids. Trimming took off 6 bases at V and 6 bases at J, with 14 bases between the two ends. CDR3 sequence: CASSRQWANGYTF. CDR3 in DNA: TGTGCCAGCAGCCGACAGTGGGCGAATGGCTACACCTTC.

V gene TRBV7-9 combines with J gene TRBJ2-2, with D tentatively TRBD1 (5 bases). In germline, CDR1 is SEHNR, CDR2 FQNEAQ (reference sequence). This CDR3 spans 15 amino acids. Trimming pared 5 bases from V and 1 base from J, leaving 11 bases between. CDR3 bases: TGTGCCAGCAGCCCGCAGGGCAGGAACACCGGGGAGCTGTTTTTT. Protein sequence: CASSPQGRNTGELFF.

The chain employs TRBV20-1 and TRBJ2-3; 7 positions match TRBD2. The CDR3 runs 14 residues. CDR1 and CDR2 (germline): DFQATT, SNEGSKA (reference sequence). V shed 3 bases, J shed 6 bases, and the junction held 9 bases outside the gene matches. In DNA form, the CDR3 reads TGCAGTGCTAGTTTGAGGGAGGGCCGGGATACGCAGTATTTT. Its protein product is CSASLREGRDTQYF.

This clone was observed once. The chain has TRBV7-6 and TRBJ1-6, with TRBD1 matching 7 bases. Germline values: CDR1 SGHVS, CDR2 FNYEAQ. V lost 6 bases and J lost 7; bases outside the gene matches: 12. The CDR3 sequence is 16 residues long. The CDR3 here is CASSNRGIEENSPLHF. In nucleotides, the CDR3 is TGTGCCAGCAGTAACAGGGGAATAGAAGAAAATTCACCCCTCCACTTT.

The chain recombines TRBV27 with TRBJ1-2; D may be TRBD1 (5 bases). The germline V gene encodes CDR1 MNHEY and CDR2 SMNVEV (reference sequence). Trimming shortened V by 6 bases and J by 4 bases, and 15 bases separated the two germline ends. The CDR3 is 14 residues long. The CDR3 coding sequence is TGTGCCAGCAGCCCTGCGGCAGGGTTCTATGGCTACACCTTC. Translating it yields CASSPAAGFYGYTF.

The chain recombines TRBV2 with TRBJ2-1; 12 bases align to TRBD2. This CDR3 contains 15 residues. Trimming removed 6 bases from V and 1 base from J; junction bases left unmatched: 1. In germline, CDR1 is SNHLY, CDR2 FYNNEI. Written as DNA, the CDR3 is TGTGCCAGCAGACTAGCGGGAGGTTCCTACAATGAGCAGTTCTTC. Its protein product is CASRLAGGSYNEQFF. Full variable domain (missing parts from reference TRBV2 and TRBJ2-1): EPEVTQTPSHQVTQMGQEVILRCVPISNHLYFYWYRQILGQKVEFLVSFYNNEISEKSEIFDDQFSVERPDGSNFTLKIRSTKLEDSAMYFCASRLAGGSYNEQFFGPGTRLTVL.

This clone was picked up one time. CDR3 DNA sequence: TGTGCCAGCAGTTACCCGGGGACTAGCGGGAGTGGGGAGCAGTTCTTC. As protein: CASSYPGTSGSGEQFF. This chain uses TRBV6-6 with TRBJ2-1; 14 nucleotides match TRBD2. The V segment lost 2 bases and the J segment 10 bases; nucleotides outside the gene matches: 7. Germline CDR1 and CDR2: MNHNY and SVGAGI (reference sequence). The CDR3 has 16 residues.

The chain combines TRBV18 with TRBJ1-1; D gene unclear. Germline assignment: CDR1 KGHSH and CDR2 LQKENI. V was trimmed by 3 bases and J by 3 bases, leaving 8 bases between them. The CDR3 contains 13 residues. DNA for the CDR3: TGTGCCAGCTCACCCAGTCTCCACACTGAAGCTTTCTTT. Protein product: CASSPSLHTEAFF.

The J gene is TRBJ1-2, the V gene TRBV6-5; possible D gene TRBD1, 5 bases. V shed 7 bases and J shed 3 bases, with 15 bases lying between them. The CDR3 is made up of 14 amino acids. Germline V gene data show CDR1 as MNHEY and CDR2 as SVGAGI. The CDR3 loop reads CASTRTPLHYGYTF. The DNA of the CDR3 is TGTGCCAGCACCCGGACACCTCTTCACTATGGCTACACCTTC.

This chain links TRBV2 with TRBJ2-5; 10 bases map to TRBD2. The V segment lost 5 bases and the J segment 0 bases; nucleotides outside the gene matches: 6. The V gene's germline CDR1 is SNHLY and CDR2 FYNNEI. The CDR3 contains 16 residues. DNA for the CDR3: TGTGCCAGCAGTCGAACTAGCGGGACGTACCAAGAGACCCAGTACTTC. As protein: CASSRTSGTYQETQYF. Supplemented by reference TRBV2 and TRBJ2-5, the full variable domain reads EPEVTQTPSHQVTQMGQEVILRCVPISNHLYFYWYRQILGQKVEFLVSFYNNEISEKSEIFDDQFSVERPDGSNFTLKIRSTKLEDSAMYFCASSRTSGTYQETQYFGPGTRLLVL.

This chain joins TRBV15 and TRBJ1-5, with 8 bases lining up with TRBD1. V gave up 3 bases and J gave up 2 bases; unmatched junction bases: 3. Germline-derived CDR1 and CDR2 are LNHNV and YYDKDF (reference sequence). CDR3 length: 15 residues. This chain's CDR3 is CATSSGDRRNQPQHF. The CDR3 nucleotides read TGTGCCACCAGCAGTGGGGACAGGCGCAATCAGCCCCAGCATTTT.

As DNA, the CDR3 is TGCGCCAGCAGCCAAGATAAACTAGCGGGAGACGAGCAGTACTTC. Its translation is CASSQDKLAGDEQYF. This rearrangement joins TRBV4-3 to TRBJ2-7, with TRBD2 matching over 11 bases. CDR1 is LGHNA, CDR2 YSLEER, per germline. The CDR3 spans 15 residues. The junction had 3 bases not matched to a gene; V was cut back by 0 bases and J by 5 bases.

The chain is built from TRBV7-5 and TRBJ1-5; whether TRBD1, the table's D call, matches the DNA was not checked. TRBV7-5 has pseudogene status. The CDR3 has 16 residues. CDR3: CARSSDRVYSNQPQHF. The CDR3 region has the DNA TGTGCCAGAAGCTCCGACAGGGTATATAGCAATCAGCCCCAGCATTTT.

The CDR3 reads CASSAGPGQWSNQPQHF. In DNA, the CDR3 is TGTGCCAGCTCTGCCGGGCCGGGACAATGGAGCAATCAGCCCCAGCATTTT. The V call is TRBV18, the J call TRBJ1-5; D may be TRBD1 (6 bases). This CDR3 has 17 amino acids. Germline V gene lookup returns CDR1 KGHSH and CDR2 LQKENI. V lost 6 bases to trimming and J lost 1 base, with 19 bases between them.

The CDR3 sequence: CASRGGSTEAFF. CDR3 bases: TGTGCCAGCAGGGGAGGGAGCACTGAAGCTTTCTTT. V is TRBV27 and J is TRBJ1-1; the D is unclear. Germline-derived CDR1 and CDR2 are MNHEY and SMNVEV (reference sequence). The CDR3 length is 12 residues. Trimming cost V 6 bases and J 4 bases, with 9 bases left between them.

The chain recombines TRBV6-1 with TRBJ1-5, with a possible D match to TRBD1 (6 bases). Germline CDR1 and CDR2: MNHNS and SASEGT. This CDR3 has 14 amino acids. V gave up 3 bases and J gave up 9 bases, with 15 bases separating them. The CDR3 loop reads CASSETGPEGPQHF. In DNA, the CDR3 is TGTGCCAGCAGTGAGACAGGCCCCGAAGGGCCCCAGCATTTT.

The V call is TRBV5-1, the J call TRBJ1-2; D possibly corresponds to TRBD1 (6 bases). Trimming removed 4 bases at V and 6 bases at J, with 19 bases between. CDR1 and CDR2 from the germline V gene are SGHRS and YFSETQ. The CDR3 spans 15 residues. The CDR3, as DNA: TGCGCCAGCAGCCCGGGACGGGCCCAGGGGCATGGCTACACCTTC. This translates into CASSPGRAQGHGYTF.

V and J are TRBV15 and TRBJ2-3, with a tentative D call TRBD1 (6 bases). V was pared by 7 bases and J by 2 bases, with 13 bases between. This CDR3 has 14 residues. Germline V lookup: CDR1 LNHNV, CDR2 YYDKDF (reference sequence). The CDR3 reads CATMGHRDTDTQYF. The CDR3 DNA is TGTGCCACCATGGGACACCGTGACACAGATACGCAGTATTTT.

This clone was counted a single time. The V gene is TRBV12-3 or TRBV12-4, the J gene TRBJ1-1; no clear D gene. V gave up 6 bases and J gave up 7 bases, with 9 bases separating them. The CDR3 is 11 residues long. The CDR3 loop reads CASSLGVEAFF. CDR3 coding DNA: TGTGCCAGCAGCCTGGGAGTTGAAGCTTTCTTT.